This T cell receptor beta chain was sequenced in a study of molecular identifiers for immune sequencing clone quantification. The study's findings and limits: Effector cells kept over 98% of their molecules in clones above 20 RNA copies, while naive cells kept under 1% there. Highly expanded clone sizes could end up underestimated if a barcode were shared by identical TCR molecules.

As CD8+CD4-CCR7+CD45RA+ cells, naive CD8 T cells were sorted. TCRdb passed the PCR reads through MiXCR, listing each CDR3 protein once. The sample records more than 450,000 distinct CDR3 sequences, roughly 24% being singletons. This clonotype showed up many times. The target antigen is unknown. Sequencing was done on a sample of naive CD8+ T cells from blood, with Jurkat cell RNA spiked in. Subset denoted: FACS-sorted CD8+CD4-CCR7+CD45RA+ naive T cells. The receptor was derived from a human donor in good health. Some libraries in this study had Jurkat cell RNA spiked in.

The CDR3 reads CASSSPTNSYEQYF. DNA of the CDR3: TGTGCCAGCAGTTCCCCGACAAACTCCTACGAGCAGTACTTC. V usage is TRBV28 and J usage is TRBJ2-7; no clear D. Per germline, CDR1 MDHEN and CDR2 SYDVKM. V was shortened by 4 bases and J by 0 bases, with 10 bases between the two germline ends. The CDR3 runs 14 residues.